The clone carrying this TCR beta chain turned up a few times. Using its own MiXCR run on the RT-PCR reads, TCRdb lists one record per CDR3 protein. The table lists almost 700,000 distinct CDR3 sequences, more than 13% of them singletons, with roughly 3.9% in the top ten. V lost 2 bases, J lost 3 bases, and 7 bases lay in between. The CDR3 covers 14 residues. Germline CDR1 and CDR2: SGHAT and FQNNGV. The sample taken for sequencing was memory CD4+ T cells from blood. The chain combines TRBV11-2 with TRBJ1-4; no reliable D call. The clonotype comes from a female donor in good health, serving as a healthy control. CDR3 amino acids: CASSLSMANEKLFF. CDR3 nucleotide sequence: TGTGCCAGCAGCTTATCTATGGCTAATGAAAAACTGTTTTTT.